The 8 T cell receptor beta chains reported below all come from one sample, sequenced in a study of OX40 agonist ivuxolimab in advanced cancers. Library preparation employed the immunoSEQ multiplex PCR assay. The clones in this table, taken by TCRdb from immuneACCESS, are in-frame only. Not every clone is retained; where verified, under half of the shortfall comes from an unresolved V gene, and the cause of the rest is unknown. Within this sample are 55,000 to 75,000 clones, with around 80% of them counted one time only. Approximately 5.2% of the sample is in the top ten clones. The sample consisted of CD4+ or CD8+ T cells sorted from blood, taken in a trial of the OX40 agonist ivuxolimab. The receptor set was obtained from an adult with an advanced solid tumor such as melanoma, head and neck, liver or kidney cancer.

CDR3 loop: CASSSSRGDYTF. The CDR3 DNA reads TGTGCCAGCAGTTCCTCCAGGGGCGACTACACCTTC. V and J are TRBV28 and TRBJ1-2; weak D call: TRBD1 (6 bases). Deletions cut 4 bases from V and 10 bases from J, with 13 bases between. Germline loops: CDR1 MDHEN, CDR2 SYDVKM. The CDR3 covers 12 residues.

This clone is deemed medium-sized. The rearrangement uses TRBV10-1 and TRBJ2-2; TRBD2 might be the D (5 bases). The germline V gene has CDR1 WNHNN and CDR2 SYGVQD (reference sequence). CDR3 length: 14 amino acids. Trimming took 3 bases from V and 3 from J, leaving 8 bases between them. CDR3 in amino acids: CASSDTGDTGELFF. The CDR3 DNA sequence: TGCGCCAGCAGTGATACCGGGGACACCGGGGAGCTGTTTTTT.

The chain links TRBV9 to TRBJ2-1; 11 positions match TRBD2. J was trimmed by 5 bases and V by 3 bases; bases with no gene match: 4. The germline gives CDR1 SGDLS, CDR2 YYNGEE. This CDR3 has 15 amino acids. The CDR3 nucleotides read TGTGCCAGCAGCGCCGGGACTAGCGGAAACAATGAGCAGTTCTTC. Translated: CASSAGTSGNNEQFF. Variable domain in full (rest from reference TRBV9 and TRBJ2-1): DSGVTQTPKHLITATGQRVTLRCSPRSGDLSVYWYQQSLDQGLQFLIQYYNGEERAKGNILERFSAQQFPDLHSELNLSSLELGDSALYFCASSAGTSGNNEQFFGPGTRLTVL.

CDR3 amino acids: CASSPAGFNNEQFF. CDR3 DNA sequence: TGTGCCAGCAGCCCGGCGGGATTCAACAATGAGCAGTTCTTC. The chain has TRBV7-7 and TRBJ2-1; D may be TRBD2 (6 bases). Germline-derived CDR1 and CDR2 are SSHAT and FNYEAQ (reference sequence). The CDR3 has 14 amino acids. V was trimmed by 5 bases and J by 5 bases, leaving 13 bases between them.

This clone rates as large. The rearrangement links TRBV19 to TRBJ1-5; possibly TRBD1 for D (5 bases). V dropped 5 bases and J dropped 6 bases, with 11 bases sitting between them. The CDR3 consists of 13 residues. Germline-derived CDR1 and CDR2 are LNHDA and SQIVND (reference sequence). The chain's CDR3 is CASSQGTLQPQHF. The CDR3 DNA reads TGTGCCAGTAGTCAGGGAACCCTTCAGCCCCAGCATTTT.

This clone has a handful of counts. The chain employs TRBV5-4 and TRBJ2-7; TRBD2 agrees at 10 bases. Germline lookup yields CDR1 SGHNT and CDR2 YYREEE (reference sequence). The CDR3 totals 14 residues. Unmatched junction bases numbered 8, after V lost 4 bases and J lost 7 bases. The CDR3, as DNA: TGTGCCAGCAGCGGGGGACTAGCGTCGGATGAGCAGTACTTC. Encoded protein: CASSGGLASDEQYF.

V usage is TRBV5-6 and J usage is TRBJ2-1; 8 bases fit TRBD2. The length of the CDR3 is 15 residues. Unmatched junction bases numbered 4, after V lost 2 bases and J lost 3 bases. CDR1 and CDR2 from the germline V gene are SGHDT and YYEEEE. This CDR3 is CASSFSSGIYNEQFF. The CDR3, as DNA: TGTGCCAGCAGCTTTAGTAGCGGGATCTACAATGAGCAGTTCTTC.

As DNA, the CDR3 is TGTGCCAGCAGCTTGGAATCCAACACTGAAGCTTTCTTT. Translating gives CASSLESNTEAFF. The rearrangement joins TRBV7-9 to TRBJ1-1; no clear D. This CDR3 is built from 13 residues. Germline CDR1 and CDR2: SEHNR and FQNEAQ (reference sequence). The V and J ends lost 3 bases and 2 bases respectively, with 7 bases between them.